What follows is one T cell receptor (beta chain) and its context. Its target is not known. The record originates from a study of shared clonotypes between healthy human individuals. Study-level results: Researchers sampled blood only, noting tissue repertoires likely differ. Among the subsets, naive ones generally showed larger estimated richness than memory ones.

This CDR3 has 13 amino acids. Germline values: CDR1 SGHVS, CDR2 FNYEAQ. The ends were cut back, 1 base at V and 7 bases at J, with 10 bases in the middle. Sequencing was performed with immunoSEQ multiplex PCR; in TCRdb, only in-frame clones are kept and a portion is missing. The profile covers roughly 400,000 clones, with 95% to 97% appearing a single time and approximately 0.32% taken by the ten largest. The TCR sequence derives from a man in his thirties or forties in good health. Sequenced sample: memory CD8+ T cells sorted from blood. Subset meaning: CD45RO+ cells pooled with CCR7-negative TemRA cells. The chain carries TRBV7-6 and TRBJ1-2; the D is unclear. CDR3 residues: CASSLERRSGYTF. In DNA, the CDR3 is TGTGCCAGCAGCTTAGAGAGACGGAGTGGCTACACCTTC. The whole variable domain, filled in from reference TRBV7-6 and TRBJ1-2, reads GAGVSQSPRYKVTKRGQDVALRCDPISGHVSLYWYRQALGQGPEFLTYFNYEAQQDKSGLPNDRFSAERPEGSISTLTIQRTEQRDSAMYRCASSLERRSGYTFGSGTRLTVV.